These 30 T cell receptor beta chains were sequenced from one sample in a study of T cell changes during pregnancy in multiple sclerosis. Clones were read by immunoSEQ multiplex PCR, and TCRdb kept only the in-frame ones, dropping some. The table has tens of thousands of clones, roughly 94% seen once. Sequencing was performed on peripheral blood, taken after pregnancy. All receptors come from a female donor with multiple sclerosis, enrolled in a pregnancy study.

The chain's CDR3 is CASSPGMGGLETQYF. In nucleotides, the CDR3 is TGTGCCAGCAGCCCCGGGATGGGTGGCTTAGAGACCCAGTACTTC. The chain has TRBV5-4 and TRBJ2-5; weak D call: TRBD2 (5 bases). CDR3 length: 15 residues. Germline V lookup: CDR1 SGHNT, CDR2 YYREEE (reference sequence). V was shortened by 4 bases and J by 4 bases, with 17 bases between the two germline ends.

J is TRBJ2-7 and V is TRBV6-5, with D unresolved. This CDR3 contains 13 residues. Germline V gene lookup returns CDR1 MNHEY and CDR2 SVGAGI. The V and J ends lost 6 bases and 0 bases respectively, with 9 bases between them. In DNA form, the CDR3 reads TGTGCCAGCAGCCCCGGAGACTCCTACGAGCAGTACTTC. This sequence encodes CASSPGDSYEQYF.

V gene TRBV30 combines with J gene TRBJ2-5; 10 positions match TRBD1. The end of the DNA aligns better with TRBJ2-7, so the J call may be wrong. CDR3 length: 15 amino acids. Germline V gene data show CDR1 as GTSNPN and CDR2 as SVGIG (reference sequence). The CDR3 sequence: CAWRKPGTGVHEQYF. The CDR3 nucleotides read TGTGCCTGGAGAAAGCCCGGGACAGGGGTCCACGAGCAGTACTTC.

The V and J genes are TRBV28 and TRBJ2-1, with D possibly TRBD2 on 6 matching bases. Germline V CDR1 and CDR2: MDHEN, SYDVKM. V shed 5 bases and J shed 8 bases, with 13 bases lying between them. This CDR3 region has 13 residues. In nucleotides, the CDR3 is TGTGCCAGCAGTGGGACTTCATCCCATGAGCAGTTCTTC. This codes for CASSGTSSHEQFF.

The chain has TRBV6-5 and TRBJ2-1; 14 bases are a match to TRBD2. Germline trimming cut 4 bases from V and 9 bases from J; bases unmatched to any gene: 8. The CDR3 extends over 16 amino acids. Looked up from germline, CDR1 is MNHEY and CDR2 is SVGAGI. CDR3 coding DNA: TGTGCCAGCAGTTTTTCCGGGACTAGCGGGAGTGGTGAGCAGTTCTTC. This codes for CASSFSGTSGSGEQFF.

The rearrangement uses TRBV10-1 and TRBJ2-1, with 7 positions matching TRBD1. This CDR3 region has 13 residues. Trimming cost V 6 bases and J 5 bases; bases outside gene matches: 4. Germline V lookup: CDR1 WNHNN, CDR2 SYGVQD (reference sequence). The CDR3 nucleotides read TGCGCCAGCAGCCCGGGACAGAACAATGAGCAGTTCTTC. Amino acids: CASSPGQNNEQFF.

The V call is TRBV7-6, the J call TRBJ2-2; TRBD2 matches 9 bases. The CDR3 is made up of 19 amino acids. After removal of 2 bases from V and 5 bases from J, the junction contained 15 bases not matched to a gene. Germline loops: CDR1 SGHVS, CDR2 FNYEAQ. The CDR3 protein is CASSLPPPSSGAGTGELFF. CDR3 DNA sequence: TGTGCCAGCAGCTTACCCCCACCCTCTAGCGGGGCGGGGACCGGGGAGCTGTTTTTT.

This clone was detected once. The V gene is TRBV28, the J gene TRBJ1-3, with D unresolved. The germline CDR1 and CDR2 sequences are MDHEN and SYDVKM. The CDR3 loop spans 15 amino acids. Trimming took 6 bases from V and 0 from J, leaving 12 bases between them. CDR3 sequence (DNA): TGTGCCAGCAGCCCGGACTGGTTCTCTGGAAACACCATATATTTT. Translating it yields CASSPDWFSGNTIYF.

The chain carries TRBV5-1 and TRBJ1-5; tentatively, D is TRBD1 (5 bases). V was pared by 1 base and J by 9 bases, with 14 bases between. CDR1 and CDR2 from the germline V gene are SGHRS and YFSETQ. The CDR3 is 14 amino acids. The CDR3 here is CASSLMGGAWPQHF. In DNA form, the CDR3 reads TGCGCCAGCAGCTTGATGGGAGGGGCTTGGCCCCAGCATTTT.

This chain joins TRBV10-3 and TRBJ2-2, with 9 bases that match TRBD1. Trimming took 6 bases from V and 3 from J; bases not matched to a gene: 2. The CDR3 covers 14 residues. Per germline, CDR1 ENHRY and CDR2 SYGVKD. The CDR3 coding sequence is TGTGCCATCAGCCGGACAGGGGACACCGGGGAGCTGTTTTTT. This gives the protein CAISRTGDTGELFF.

This chain connects TRBV28 to TRBJ1-2, with 7 bases lining up with TRBD1. Germline V CDR1 and CDR2: MDHEN, SYDVKM. This CDR3 is 17 amino acids long. With 5 bases clipped from V and 3 bases from J, the junction kept 15 bases outside the gene matches. In DNA form, the CDR3 reads TGTGCCAGCAGTCCTACCCCGATTACAGGGGACGACTATGGCTACACCTTC. It specifies CASSPTPITGDDYGYTF.

The chain uses TRBV29-1 and TRBJ2-5; D not certain. The CDR3 consists of 13 residues. The V and J ends lost 1 base and 9 bases respectively, with 15 bases between them. Germline CDR1 is SQVTM and CDR2 is ANQGSEA. CDR3 in amino acids: CSVEGLEPSAQYF. The CDR3 region has the DNA TGCAGCGTTGAAGGTCTAGAGCCTTCGGCCCAGTACTTC.

The rearrangement joins TRBV30 to TRBJ2-7; D gene unclear. The CDR3 extends over 13 amino acids. Germline CDR1 reads GTSNPN; CDR2 reads SVGIG (reference sequence). Trimming removed 1 base from V and 1 base from J, with 8 bases in between. CDR3 sequence: CAWSDLLSYEQYF. For the CDR3, the DNA is TGTGCCTGGAGTGATTTGTTATCCTACGAGCAGTACTTC.

This chain connects TRBV29-1 to TRBJ2-2; D not resolved. Trimming removed 8 bases from V and 6 bases from J, with 13 bases in between. Germline V CDR1 and CDR2: SQVTM, ANQGSEA. This CDR3 is built from 12 residues. DNA for the CDR3: TGCAGCCCCTTCCCCGGAGCCGGGGAGCTGTTTTTT. It translates to CSPFPGAGELFF.

The genes are TRBV30 and TRBJ2-7; TRBD2 aligns across 10 bases. Germline values: CDR1 GTSNPN, CDR2 SVGIG (reference sequence). The ends lost 2 bases at V and 3 bases at J; junction bases unmatched: 10. This CDR3 region has 16 residues. CDR3 sequence reads: CAWSPIVAGGNYEQYF. The DNA of the CDR3 is TGTGCCTGGAGTCCCATTGTAGCGGGAGGAAACTACGAGCAGTACTTC.

This clone was seen only a few times. The chain links TRBV21-1 to TRBJ2-7; the table names TRBD2, a call not compared with the DNA. TRBV21-1 is given as a pseudogene. There are 14 residues in the CDR3. CDR3 nucleotides: TGTGCCAGCAGCAAAGAGCGAAATCCCTACGAGCAGTACTTC. Translating gives CASSKERNPYEQYF.

The V call is TRBV28, the J call TRBJ1-1, with 7 positions matching TRBD1. This CDR3 comprises 13 residues. The germline CDR1 and CDR2 sequences are MDHEN and SYDVKM. J was trimmed by 5 bases and V by 5 bases; bases with no gene match: 5. As DNA, the CDR3 is TGTGCCAGCAGTGACAGGGTAGCGACTGAAGCTTTCTTT. This sequence encodes CASSDRVATEAFF.

This chain uses TRBV30 with TRBJ2-1; unclear D gene. The CDR3 covers 12 residues. From germline, CDR1 is GTSNPN and CDR2 SVGIG (reference sequence). Trimming removed 0 bases at V and 6 bases at J, with 6 bases between. The CDR3 DNA sequence: TGTGCCTGGAGTGTACTCGGCAATGAGCAGTTCTTC. It yields the protein CAWSVLGNEQFF.

The genes are TRBV6-1 and TRBJ2-7, with D unresolved. Between the trimmed V and J ends, which lost 6 bases and 0 bases, there was a span of 9 bases. Germline CDR1 is MNHNS and CDR2 is SASEGT. The CDR3 is 13 residues long. CDR3: CASRISVSYEQYF. CDR3 bases: TGTGCCAGCAGGATAAGCGTCTCCTACGAGCAGTACTTC.

This chain joins TRBV10-3 and TRBJ2-7; D unresolved. The germline CDR1 and CDR2 sequences are ENHRY and SYGVKD. V lost 0 bases and J lost 1, with 10 bases in between. The CDR3 is 15 amino acids. CDR3 DNA sequence: TGTGCCATCAGTGAGTCGAGGTCAGCTTCCTACGAGCAGTACTTC. Translated, it gives CAISESRSASYEQYF.

The chain links TRBV7-6 to TRBJ2-1, with 8 bases that match TRBD2. V shed 4 bases, J shed 3 bases, and the junction held 14 bases outside the gene matches. The CDR3 totals 18 residues. Germline V lookup: CDR1 SGHVS, CDR2 FNYEAQ. The CDR3 bases are TGTGCCAGCAGCTCAACGTATCCGGGACTAGGAGGCTACAATGAGCAGTTCTTC. It encodes CASSSTYPGLGGYNEQFF.

The rearrangement uses TRBV28 and TRBJ2-7; 12 bases agree with TRBD2. CDR1 and CDR2 from the germline V gene are MDHEN and SYDVKM. CDR3 length: 15 residues. V dropped 6 bases and J dropped 2; count of bases not matched to a gene: 5. In nucleotides, the CDR3 is TGTGCCAGCAGCTCGCCTAGCGGGGGGGCCTACGAGCAGTACTTC. The encoded protein is CASSSPSGGAYEQYF.

The rearrangement uses TRBV28 and TRBJ2-7, with D uncertain. Trimming cost V 1 base and J 2 bases, with 12 bases left between them. The CDR3 covers 15 residues. Germline loops: CDR1 MDHEN, CDR2 SYDVKM. The DNA of the CDR3 is TGTGCCAGCAGTTTATCGGGTGTGGGTGCCTACGAGCAGTACTTC. Translated: CASSLSGVGAYEQYF.

The rearrangement joins TRBV28 to TRBJ2-2, with TRBD1 as a possible D gene (7 bases). Deletions cut 6 bases from V and 3 bases from J, with 14 bases between. The CDR3 totals 15 residues. Germline lookup yields CDR1 MDHEN and CDR2 SYDVKM. In DNA form, the CDR3 reads TGTGCCAGCAGGACAGGGACTTGGGACACCGGGGAGCTGTTTTTT. Protein sequence: CASRTGTWDTGELFF.

The chain couples TRBV30 to TRBJ2-3; D possibly corresponds to TRBD2 (5 bases). Germline CDR1 is GTSNPN and CDR2 is SVGIG (reference sequence). This CDR3 contains 15 residues. The V and J ends lost 0 bases and 0 bases respectively, with 10 bases between them. CDR3 DNA sequence: TGTGCCTGGAGTGTAGGACTTACTAGCACAGATACGCAGTATTTT. This gives the protein CAWSVGLTSTDTQYF.

The chain employs TRBV6-5 and TRBJ1-1; D not resolved. CDR1 and CDR2 (germline): MNHEY, SVGAGI. CDR3 length: 15 residues. V was shortened by 0 bases and J by 0 bases, with 8 bases between the two germline ends. This CDR3 is CASSYSPRLNTEAFF. CDR3 sequence (DNA): TGTGCCAGCAGTTACTCACCCAGGTTGAACACTGAAGCTTTCTTT.

This clone was observed a single time. This chain joins TRBV29-1 and TRBJ2-1, with a weak D call TRBD2 (6 bases). Trimming took off 2 bases at V and 6 bases at J, with 14 bases between the two ends. CDR1 is SQVTM and CDR2 is ANQGSEA in the germline V gene. The CDR3 is 14 amino acids. The CDR3 protein is CSVETDYPANEQFF. The DNA for the CDR3 is TGCAGCGTTGAAACGGACTACCCTGCCAATGAGCAGTTCTTC.

This chain links TRBV5-1 with TRBJ1-2; a weak D match, TRBD1 (6 bases). Germline V gives CDR1 SGHRS, CDR2 YFSETQ. Trimming took off 4 bases at V and 1 base at J, with 35 bases between the two ends. The CDR3 extends over 22 amino acids. The DNA of the CDR3 is TGCGCCAGCAGCCTCTGGGGAGGGACACAGTCCTTATCCCAAATTATTAACTATGGCTACACCTTC. Amino acids: CASSLWGGTQSLSQIINYGYTF.

The rearrangement uses TRBV4-3 and TRBJ2-7; 8 positions match TRBD2. Germline CDR1 is LGHNA and CDR2 is YSLEER. The V gene end was trimmed by 4 bases and the J gene end by 5 bases; junction bases not matched to a gene: 10. The CDR3 extends over 15 amino acids. DNA for the CDR3: TGCGCCAGCAGCCCATACCTGCCGGGAGGGAACGAGCAGTACTTC. This encodes CASSPYLPGGNEQYF.

The chain couples TRBV4-2 to TRBJ2-7, with D hard to call. CDR1 and CDR2 (germline): LGHNA, YNFKEQ. V was shortened by 2 bases and J by 0 bases, with 11 bases between the two germline ends. The CDR3 sequence is 15 residues long. The DNA for the CDR3 is TGTGCCAGCAGCCAAATGTCGGAGATCTCCTACGAGCAGTACTTC. Protein sequence: CASSQMSEISYEQYF.